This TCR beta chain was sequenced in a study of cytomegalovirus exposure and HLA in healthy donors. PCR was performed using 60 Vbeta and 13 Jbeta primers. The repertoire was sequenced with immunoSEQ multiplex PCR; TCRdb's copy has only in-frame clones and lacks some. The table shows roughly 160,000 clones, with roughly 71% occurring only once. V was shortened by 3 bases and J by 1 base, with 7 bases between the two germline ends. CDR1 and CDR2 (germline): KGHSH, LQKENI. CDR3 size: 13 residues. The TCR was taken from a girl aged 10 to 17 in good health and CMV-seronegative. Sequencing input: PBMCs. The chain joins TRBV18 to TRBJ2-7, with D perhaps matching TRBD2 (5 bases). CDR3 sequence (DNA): TGTGCCAGCTCACCCCCGGGGTCCTACGAGCAGTACTTC. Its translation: CASSPPGSYEQYF.